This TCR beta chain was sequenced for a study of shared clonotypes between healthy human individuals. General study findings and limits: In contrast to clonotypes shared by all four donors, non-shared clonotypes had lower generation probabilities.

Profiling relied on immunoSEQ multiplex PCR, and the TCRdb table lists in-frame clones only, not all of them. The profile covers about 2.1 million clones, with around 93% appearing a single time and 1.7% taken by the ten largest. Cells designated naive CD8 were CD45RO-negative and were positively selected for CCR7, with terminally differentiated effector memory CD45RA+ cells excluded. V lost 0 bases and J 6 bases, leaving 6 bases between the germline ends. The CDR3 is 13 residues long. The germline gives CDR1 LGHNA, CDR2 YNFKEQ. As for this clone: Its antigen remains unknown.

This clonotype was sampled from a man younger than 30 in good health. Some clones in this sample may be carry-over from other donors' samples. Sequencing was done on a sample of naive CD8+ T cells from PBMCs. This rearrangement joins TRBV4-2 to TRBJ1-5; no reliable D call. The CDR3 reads CASSQEASQPQHF. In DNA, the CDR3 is TGTGCCAGCAGCCAAGAAGCGTCTCAGCCCCAGCATTTT.